The clone carrying this TCR beta chain was found a few times. The entry originates in a study of blood T cell repertoires in COVID-19. The overall study: Samples taken during acute and convalescent COVID-19 were collected in the United States, Italy and Spain.

This CDR3 comprises 13 residues. Germline-derived CDR1 and CDR2 are MDHEN and SYDVKM. Trimming cost V 2 bases and J 3 bases, with 6 bases left between them. Authors' analysis steps: Cell counts per sample came from amplifying reference gene primers. The data were produced by immunoSEQ multiplex PCR, yet TCRdb's version contains in-frame clones alone and is incomplete. The D gene and trimming were derived from the DNA, and the V and J assignments and clone size from that table. The sample comprises approximately 200,000 clones, roughly 81% of which are singletons, and about 10% rests with the top ten.

This TCR was sampled from a woman older than 75 with COVID-19, enrolled during active disease. The chain uses TRBV28 and TRBJ2-3; TRBD2 might be the D (6 bases). What was sequenced was peripheral blood. Here the CDR3 DNA reads TGTGCCAGCAGTTTAGGAGGGACAGATACGCAGTATTTT. Translated, it gives CASSLGGTDTQYF.